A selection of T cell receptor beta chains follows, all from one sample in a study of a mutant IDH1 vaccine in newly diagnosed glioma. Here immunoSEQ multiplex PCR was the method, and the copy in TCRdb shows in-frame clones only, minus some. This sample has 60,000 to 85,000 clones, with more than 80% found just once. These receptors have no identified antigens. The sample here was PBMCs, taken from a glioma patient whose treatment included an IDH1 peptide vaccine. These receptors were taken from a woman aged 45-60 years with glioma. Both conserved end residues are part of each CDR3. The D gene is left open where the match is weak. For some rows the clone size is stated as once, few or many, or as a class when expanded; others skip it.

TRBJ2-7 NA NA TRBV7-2 TGTGCCAGCAGCTTAAAGGGGGGCGCGGGCGAGCAGTACTTC CASSLKGGAGEQYF
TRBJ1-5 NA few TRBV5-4 TGTGCCAGCAGCCCCGGGACGGCCGGACCCCAGCATTTT CASSPGTAGPQHF
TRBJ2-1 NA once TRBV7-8 TGTGCCAGCAGCTCATACAGGGGGAGGGGTGAGCAGTTCTTC CASSSYRGRGEQFF
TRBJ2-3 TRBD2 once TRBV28 TGTGCCAGCAGTTTCGGCGGGAGAGGTCGCACAGATACGCAGTATTTT CASSFGGRGRTDTQYF
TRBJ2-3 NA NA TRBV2 TGTGCCAGCATTAGACACATCCCAGGGGCTGATACGCAGTATTTT CASIRHIPGADTQYF
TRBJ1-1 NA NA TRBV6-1 TGTGCCAGCAGTGCTCGGGGATACACTGAAGCTTTCTTT CASSARGYTEAFF
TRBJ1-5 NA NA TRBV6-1 TGTGCCAGCCATTTTGGGCGCGATCAGCCCCAGCATTTT CASHFGRDQPQHF
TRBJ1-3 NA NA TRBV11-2 TGTGCCAGCAGCTTATTCGGGGCCTCTGGAAACACCATATATTTT CASSLFGASGNTIYF
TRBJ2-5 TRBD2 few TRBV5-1 TGCGCCAGCAGCCCCCGGACTAGCGCCCAAGAGACCCAGTACTTC CASSPRTSAQETQYF
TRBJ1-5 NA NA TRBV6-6 TGTGCCAGCAGTTACGGCGACAGGATTGATCAGCCCCAGCATTTT CASSYGDRIDQPQHF
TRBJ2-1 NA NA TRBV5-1 TGCGCCAGCAGCTTGCGTGTAAATGAGCAGTTCTTC CASSLRVNEQFF
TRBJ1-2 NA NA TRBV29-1 TGCAGCGTCCTGGGGGCTGATACTATGGAGGGCTACACCTTC CSVLGADTMEGYTF
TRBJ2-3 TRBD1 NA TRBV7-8 TGTGCCAGCAGCCCCGGGGCAGGGGGCAAATACACAGATACGCAGTATTTT CASSPGAGGKYTDTQYF
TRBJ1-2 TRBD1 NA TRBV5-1 TGCGCCAGCAGCTTGGAGGCAGGGGGAGGCTACACCTTC CASSLEAGGGYTF
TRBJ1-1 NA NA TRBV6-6 TGTGCCAGCAGTATTGCATTGAACACTGAAGCTTTCTTT CASSIALNTEAFF
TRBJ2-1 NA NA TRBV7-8 TGTGCCAGCAGCATCGCCCCTCCCGGACGGAACTCCTACAATGAGCAGTTCTTC CASSIAPPGRNSYNEQFF
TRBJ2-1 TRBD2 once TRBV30 TGTGCCTGGAGACTAGCGGGAGCGTACAATGAGCAGTTCTTC CAWRLAGAYNEQFF
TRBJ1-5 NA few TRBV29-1 TGCAGCGTTGTAACCCATGGGGGGCCCCAGCATTTT CSVVTHGGPQHF
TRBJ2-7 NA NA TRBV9 TGTGCCAGCAGCGTAGACGAGGGCACTTCCTACGAGCAGTACTTC CASSVDEGTSYEQYF
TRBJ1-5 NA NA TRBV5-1 TGCGCCAGCAGGGAAGACGGAAATCAGCCCCAGCATTTT CASREDGNQPQHF
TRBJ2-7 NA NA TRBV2 TGTGCCAGCAGTCCGGCCGGTTACGAGCAGTACTTC CASSPAGYEQYF
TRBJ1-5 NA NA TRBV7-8 TGTGCCAGCAGCTTAGCGCCCAGGCCCCAGGGTCAGCCCCAGCATTTT CASSLAPRPQGQPQHF
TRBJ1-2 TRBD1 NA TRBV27 TGTGCCAGCAGTCCCCGGGACAGGCCCCAGAGGGGTGGCTACACCTTC CASSPRDRPQRGGYTF
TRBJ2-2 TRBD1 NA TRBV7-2 TGTGCCAGCAGCGGGGGGACAGGTTCTAACACCGGGGAGCTGTTTTTT CASSGGTGSNTGELFF
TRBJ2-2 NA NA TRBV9 TGTGCCAGCAGCGTAGGAGGGGCAGCTTCGAACACCGGGGAGCTGTTTTTT CASSVGGAASNTGELFF
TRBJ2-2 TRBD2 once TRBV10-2 TGCGCCGCAGGTGGGGTAGGACTAGCGCCCACCGGGGAGCTGTTTTTT CAAGGVGLAPTGELFF
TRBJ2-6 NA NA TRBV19 TGTGCCAGTAGGCTCCGGGTCTCTGGGGCCAACGTCCTGACTTTC CASRLRVSGANVLTF
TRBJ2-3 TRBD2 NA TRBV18 TGTGCCAGCTCACCAACTAGCGGGAGGGCCACAGATACGCAGTATTTT CASSPTSGRATDTQYF
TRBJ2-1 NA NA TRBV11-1 TGTGCCAGCAGCCCTGGGGTCAATGAGCAGTTCTTC CASSPGVNEQFF
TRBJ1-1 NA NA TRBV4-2 TGTGCCAGCAGCCCCGGATCAGGTCGGAACACTGAAGCTTTCTTT CASSPGSGRNTEAFF
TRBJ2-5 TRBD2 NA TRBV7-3 TGTGCCAGCAGCTTAGGGATAGCGGGAGGAGAGACCCAGTACTTC CASSLGIAGGETQYF
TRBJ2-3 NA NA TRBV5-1 TGCGCCAGCAGCTTGGATCCCGTTCGGGATACGCAGTATTTT CASSLDPVRDTQYF
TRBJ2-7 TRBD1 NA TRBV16 TGTGCCAGCAGCCTCACCGGGACAGGGGGTAGCGAGCAGTACTTC CASSLTGTGGSEQYF
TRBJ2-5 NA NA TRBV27 TGTGCCAGCAGTCCCGTGGCGGATCGAGTTGTGACCCAGTACTTC CASSPVADRVVTQYF
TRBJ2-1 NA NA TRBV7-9 TGTGCCAGCAGGGCCCCAACCCCCTACAATGAGCAGTTCTTC CASRAPTPYNEQFF
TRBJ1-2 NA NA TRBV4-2 TGTGCCAGCAGCCAAGAGAAGGCCGTTGACTATGGCTACACCTTC CASSQEKAVDYGYTF
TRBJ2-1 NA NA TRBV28 TGTGCCAGCAGCCTCGGTGGGTCCTACAATGAGCAGTTCTTC CASSLGGSYNEQFF
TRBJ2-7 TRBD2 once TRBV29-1 TGCAGCGTTGAAGAGATGGCTAGCGGGAGCCCCTCCTACGAGCAGTACTTC CSVEEMASGSPSYEQYF
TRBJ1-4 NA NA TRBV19 TGTGCCAGTAACTTAGGCCCACATGGAGGTGAAAAACTGTTTTTT CASNLGPHGGEKLFF
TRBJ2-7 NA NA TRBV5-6 TGTGCCAGCAGCTTGACCGGACAGGGACTATCCTACGAGCAGTACTTC CASSLTGQGLSYEQYF
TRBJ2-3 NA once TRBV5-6 TGTGCCAGCAGCTTGGGTGGGGGGCAATGGGCAGATACGCAGTATTTT CASSLGGGQWADTQYF
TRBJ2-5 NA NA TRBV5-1 TGCGCCAGCAGCTTGGGGGACCAAGAGACCCAGTACTTC CASSLGDQETQYF
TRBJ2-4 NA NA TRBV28 TGTGCCAGCAGTTTTTGGAAGGCCAAAAACATTCAGTACTTC CASSFWKAKNIQYF
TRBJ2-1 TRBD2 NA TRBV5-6 TGTGCCAGCAGCTTGTCGGGGGGATGGGCCTCCTACAATGAGCAGTTCTTC CASSLSGGWASYNEQFF
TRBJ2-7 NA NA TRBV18 TGTGCCAGCTCACCGGCAGGGCCCCCCCACGAGCAGTACTTC CASSPAGPPHEQYF
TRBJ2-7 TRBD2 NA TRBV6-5 TGTGCCAGCAGTTACGGGACTAGCAGCTACGAGCAGTACTTC CASSYGTSSYEQYF